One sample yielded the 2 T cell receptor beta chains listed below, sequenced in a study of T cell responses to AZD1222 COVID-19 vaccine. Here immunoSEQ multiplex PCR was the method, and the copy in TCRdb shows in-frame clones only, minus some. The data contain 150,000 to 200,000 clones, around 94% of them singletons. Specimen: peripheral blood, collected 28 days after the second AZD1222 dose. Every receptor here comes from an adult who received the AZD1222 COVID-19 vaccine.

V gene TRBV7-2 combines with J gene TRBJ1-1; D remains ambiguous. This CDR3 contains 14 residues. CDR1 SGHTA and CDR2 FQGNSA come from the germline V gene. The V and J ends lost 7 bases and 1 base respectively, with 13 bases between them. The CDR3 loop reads CASTEFFENTEAFF. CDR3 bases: TGTGCCAGCACAGAATTTTTTGAGAACACTGAAGCTTTCTTT.

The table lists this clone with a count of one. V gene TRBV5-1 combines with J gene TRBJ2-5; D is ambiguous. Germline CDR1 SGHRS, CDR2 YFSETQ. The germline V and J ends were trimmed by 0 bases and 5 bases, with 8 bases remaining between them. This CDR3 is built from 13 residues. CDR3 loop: CASSLGSQETQYF. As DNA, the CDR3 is TGCGCCAGCAGCTTGGGTAGCCAGGAGACCCAGTACTTC.